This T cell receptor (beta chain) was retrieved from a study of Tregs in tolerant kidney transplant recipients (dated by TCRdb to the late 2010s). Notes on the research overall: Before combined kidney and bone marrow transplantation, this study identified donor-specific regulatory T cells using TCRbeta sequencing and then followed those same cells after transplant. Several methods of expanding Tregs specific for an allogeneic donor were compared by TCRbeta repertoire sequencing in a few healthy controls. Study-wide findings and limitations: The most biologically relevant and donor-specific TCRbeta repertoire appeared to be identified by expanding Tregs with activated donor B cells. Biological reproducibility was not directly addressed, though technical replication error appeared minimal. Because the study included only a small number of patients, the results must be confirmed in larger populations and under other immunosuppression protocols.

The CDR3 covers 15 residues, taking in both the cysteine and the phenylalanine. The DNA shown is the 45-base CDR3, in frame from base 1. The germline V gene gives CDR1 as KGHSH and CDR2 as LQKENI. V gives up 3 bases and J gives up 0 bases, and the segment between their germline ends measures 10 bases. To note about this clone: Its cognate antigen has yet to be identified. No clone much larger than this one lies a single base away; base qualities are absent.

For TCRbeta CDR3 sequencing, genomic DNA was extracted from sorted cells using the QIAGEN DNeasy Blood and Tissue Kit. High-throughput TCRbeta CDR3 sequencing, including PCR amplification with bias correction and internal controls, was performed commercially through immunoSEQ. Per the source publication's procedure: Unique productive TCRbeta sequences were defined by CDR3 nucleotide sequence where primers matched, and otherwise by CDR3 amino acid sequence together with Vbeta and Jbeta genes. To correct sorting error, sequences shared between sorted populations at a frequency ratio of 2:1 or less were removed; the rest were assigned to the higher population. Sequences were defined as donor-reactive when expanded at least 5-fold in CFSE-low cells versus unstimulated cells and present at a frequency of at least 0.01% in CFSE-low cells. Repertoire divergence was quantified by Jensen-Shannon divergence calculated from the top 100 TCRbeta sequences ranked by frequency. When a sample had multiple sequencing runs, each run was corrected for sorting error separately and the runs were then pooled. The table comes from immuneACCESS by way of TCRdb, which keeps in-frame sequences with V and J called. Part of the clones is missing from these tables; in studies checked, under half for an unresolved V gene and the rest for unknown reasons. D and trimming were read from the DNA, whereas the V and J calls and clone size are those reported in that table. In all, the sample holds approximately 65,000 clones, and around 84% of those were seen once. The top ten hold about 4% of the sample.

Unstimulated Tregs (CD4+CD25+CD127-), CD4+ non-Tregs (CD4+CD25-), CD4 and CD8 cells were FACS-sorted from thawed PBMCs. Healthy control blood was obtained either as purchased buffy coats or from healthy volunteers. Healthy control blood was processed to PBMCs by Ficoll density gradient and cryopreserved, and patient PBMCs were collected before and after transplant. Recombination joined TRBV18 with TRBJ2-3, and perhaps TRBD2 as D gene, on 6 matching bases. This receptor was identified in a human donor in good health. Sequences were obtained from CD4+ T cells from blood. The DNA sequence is TGTGCCAGCTCACCGTCTAGCGACAGCACAGATACGCAGTATTTT. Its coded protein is CASSPSSDSTDTQYF.